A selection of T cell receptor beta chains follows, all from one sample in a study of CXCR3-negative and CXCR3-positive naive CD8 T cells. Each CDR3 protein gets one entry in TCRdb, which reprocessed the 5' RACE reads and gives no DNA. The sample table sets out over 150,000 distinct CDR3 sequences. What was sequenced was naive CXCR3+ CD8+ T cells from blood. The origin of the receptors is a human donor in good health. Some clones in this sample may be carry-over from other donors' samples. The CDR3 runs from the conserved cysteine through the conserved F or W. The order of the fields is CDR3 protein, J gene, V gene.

CDR3aa: CASSSSRTGSSYEQYF
j_gene: TRBJ2-7
v_gene: TRBV7-9

CDR3aa: CASSIGTGAGELFF
j_gene: TRBJ2-2
v_gene: TRBV5-6

CDR3aa: CSATAQTGELFF
j_gene: TRBJ2-2
v_gene: TRBV29-1

CDR3aa: CATSREGDYTDTQYF
j_gene: TRBJ2-3
v_gene: TRBV15

CDR3aa: CASSALEDSNYGYTF
j_gene: TRBJ1-2
v_gene: TRBV14

CDR3aa: CASSLAGWGNTIYF
j_gene: TRBJ1-3
v_gene: TRBV5-4

CDR3aa: CASSPFSGARATQYF
j_gene: TRBJ2-3
v_gene: TRBV7-3

CDR3aa: CASSSRNGYEQYF
j_gene: TRBJ2-7
v_gene: TRBV5-6

CDR3aa: CASSFLRAGGPSYNEQFF
j_gene: TRBJ2-1
v_gene: TRBV27

CDR3aa: CSVGEAAHEQYF
j_gene: TRBJ2-7
v_gene: TRBV29-1

CDR3aa: CSVESEGWGYGCTF
j_gene: TRBJ1-2
v_gene: TRBV29-1

CDR3aa: CASGNLMNTEAFF
j_gene: TRBJ1-1
v_gene: TRBV4-3

CDR3aa: CASTRGQGDLVYEQYF
j_gene: TRBJ2-7
v_gene: TRBV21-1

CDR3aa: CASSPGGPIYNEQFF
j_gene: TRBJ2-1
v_gene: TRBV2

CDR3aa: CASSKGEGRPHPGANVLTF
j_gene: TRBJ2-6
v_gene: TRBV21-1

CDR3aa: CASSWGQGDTGELFF
j_gene: TRBJ2-2
v_gene: TRBV11-2

CDR3aa: CASSLDFPGQGFWETQYF
j_gene: TRBJ2-5
v_gene: TRBV7-8

CDR3aa: CASSKGVPKGYNEQFF
j_gene: TRBJ2-1
v_gene: TRBV7-9

CDR3aa: CSVGPKNTGELFF
j_gene: TRBJ2-2
v_gene: TRBV29-1

CDR3aa: CASSLTGMAYEQYF
j_gene: TRBJ2-7
v_gene: TRBV5-1

CDR3aa: CASSSALGRVYYEQYF
j_gene: TRBJ2-7
v_gene: TRBV6-5

CDR3aa: CSARDLSASGPYEQYF
j_gene: TRBJ2-7
v_gene: TRBV20-1